Listed below are T cell receptor beta chains from one sample, sequenced in a study of blood T cell repertoires in COVID-19. Some clones are missing from TCRdb's copy, which holds only in-frame ones; the method was immunoSEQ multiplex PCR. The sample holds some 76,000 clones, roughly 90% seen once. Sequenced material: peripheral blood. The receptors here all came from an older man in a cohort sampled during active COVID-19. CDR3s include the opening cysteine and the closing phenylalanine or tryptophan. Each record gives: V gene, J gene, D gene, CDR3 protein. D genes are given only for firm matches.

>TRBV5-1|TRBJ1-1|-
CASSPRGNTEAFF
>TRBV5-1|TRBJ1-2|TRBD1
CASSWDRGFYGYTF
>TRBV7-6|TRBJ2-5|TRBD2
CASSSLAGGQETQYF
>TRBV5-1|TRBJ2-1|TRBD2
CASSLGVAGAYNEQFF
>TRBV11-2|TRBJ1-2|TRBD1
CASSRPGTGLFYGYTF
>TRBV4-1|TRBJ1-4|-
CASSQERLGPTNEKLFF
>TRBV5-4|TRBJ2-5|TRBD1
CASSLGTGGFRGGTQYF
>TRBV24-1|TRBJ2-5|-
CATSDAEAFSRRRETQYF
>TRBV12-2|TRBJ1-2|-
CASRKLYRDGYTF
>TRBV18|TRBJ2-5|TRBD2
CASSPASGKETQYF
>TRBV6-6|TRBJ2-1|TRBD1
CASSYSAAGQGNEQFF
>TRBV7-9|TRBJ1-2|-
CASSSSGTLYGYTF
>TRBV6-5|TRBJ1-2|-
CASSYSLTGYGYTF
>TRBV6-5|TRBJ1-2|TRBD1
CASSYSKGQGAIGYTF
>TRBV11-2|TRBJ2-3|TRBD2
CASSFGTTGSKDTQYF
>TRBV29-1|TRBJ2-5|-
CSVEDREYQETQYF
>TRBV19|TRBJ1-6|-
CASSIVHSSSYNSPLHF
>TRBV5-1|TRBJ2-5|-
CASSLGDIITGETQYF
>TRBV7-6|TRBJ2-5|-
CASSGAGTPQETQYF
>TRBV6-5|TRBJ1-2|TRBD1
CASSKQGQGDYGYTF
>TRBV7-7|TRBJ2-5|TRBD1
CASSSGPTGHETQYF
>TRBV6-5|TRBJ1-2|TRBD1
CASSSHRGNYGYTF
>TRBV19|TRBJ2-7|-
CASSIGAGGKTYEQYF
>TRBV18|TRBJ2-1|TRBD2
CASSPGTSGGAHPTGSYNEQFF
>TRBV7-8|TRBJ2-3|TRBD2
CASSFRGGADTQYF
>TRBV27|TRBJ2-5|TRBD2
CASSRTRTSGAQETQYF
>TRBV6-2/TRBV6-3|TRBJ2-5|TRBD2
CASSRTSLQETQYF
>TRBV2|TRBJ1-5|-
CASSDRLSNQPQHF
>TRBV15|TRBJ2-3|-
CATSRDRDTTDTQYF
>TRBV5-6|TRBJ2-2|TRBD1
CASSPRTGGTGELFF
>TRBV5-1|TRBJ2-7|TRBD1
CASSLGQGVGEQYF
>TRBV10-3|TRBJ1-1|-
CAISESRSIEAFF
>TRBV12-3/TRBV12-4|TRBJ2-3|-
CASSFWDTDTQYF
>TRBV3-1/TRBV3-2|TRBJ1-5|TRBD1
CASSSRRGDQPQHF
>TRBV19|TRBJ2-3|TRBD1
CASRGQGSVADTQYF
>TRBV14|TRBJ2-1|-
CASSQDGQPPPYNEQFF
>TRBV2|TRBJ1-6|-
CATAYGFGPYNSPLHF
>TRBV7-9|TRBJ2-2|TRBD1
CASSPGTGWIGELFF
>TRBV28|TRBJ2-2|-
CASSASSGELFF
>TRBV9|TRBJ2-3|TRBD2
CASSVEAGGRDTQYF
>TRBV5-6|TRBJ1-6|-
CASSENRVSPLHF
>TRBV28|TRBJ2-3|TRBD2
CASSPSAGETDTQYF
>TRBV6-1|TRBJ1-2|TRBD1
CASSEAWDSIYGYTF
>TRBV6-5|TRBJ1-2|TRBD1
CASWAGGGYGYTF
>TRBV6-2/TRBV6-3|TRBJ2-3|-
CASSRRVGQDTDTQYF
>TRBV29-1|TRBJ2-5|TRBD2
CSVDRAGDRETQYF